The present T cell receptor (beta chain) was sequenced within a study of blood T cells in healthy people across ages. Study-level findings and limits: Strong correlation existed between TCR beta diversity and naive T cell percentage.

A second PCR of 7 to 11 cycles used a sample-barcoded 5' primer and a J-beta primer mix. MiXCR was run by TCRdb on the 5' RACE reads, yielding one entry per CDR3 protein. The sample comprises some 1.5 million distinct CDR3 sequences, 28% of which are singletons, and 7.7% rests with the top ten. With 7 bases removed from V and 6 bases from J, the gap between germline ends came to 19 bases. The CDR3 has 15 amino acids. Germline lookup yields CDR1 MNHNY and CDR2 SVGAGI (reference sequence). Drawn from each donor were 8.5 to 10 milliliters of peripheral blood. The amount of total RNA extracted per sample was at least 5 micrograms. This clonotype has only a few counts. As yet, its antigen is unknown.

The clonotype was recovered from a woman in her twenties or thirties in good health. The chain carries TRBV6-6 and TRBJ2-1; D is possibly TRBD1 or TRBD2 (6 bases each). Sequencing was carried out using blood. The CDR3 bases are TGTGCCAGCACTAATATGGCACAGGGAGGCAATGAGCAGTTCTTC. Translated: CASTNMAQGGNEQFF.